One sample yielded the 5 T cell receptor beta chains listed below, sequenced in a study of blood T cells in healthy people across ages. Alongside a J-beta primer mix, a sample-barcoded 5' primer served in a second PCR lasting about 6 to 11 cycles. TCRdb reprocessed the 5' RACE reads via MiXCR and lists one record per CDR3 protein. The table includes some 1.7 million distinct CDR3 sequences, approximately 28% detected once. The sequencing sample was made of blood. These receptor sequences come from a woman in her 30s in good health.

This clonotype was observed a handful of times. J is TRBJ1-1 and V is TRBV30; TRBD1 might be the D (6 bases). The germline V gene has CDR1 GTSNPN and CDR2 SVGIG (reference sequence). This CDR3 comprises 13 residues. The V end was cut by 0 bases, the J end by 5 bases, with 10 bases between. CDR3 sequence reads: CAWSVGGRTEAFF. CDR3 DNA sequence: TGTGCCTGGAGTGTAGGGGGAAGGACTGAAGCTTTCTTT.

The chain combines TRBV2 with TRBJ2-1; D remains ambiguous. The V gene's germline CDR1 is SNHLY and CDR2 FYNNEI. There are 13 residues in the CDR3. V was clipped by 6 bases and J by 2 bases, with 8 bases between them. The CDR3 nucleotides are TGTGCCAGCAGGGGGATCCCCTACAATGAGCAGTTCTTC. Amino acids: CASRGIPYNEQFF.

A single count supports this clonotype. The chain recombines TRBV18 with TRBJ2-1; TRBD2 is a possible D gene (7 bases). The V and J ends lost 0 bases and 8 bases respectively, with 11 bases between them. The germline V gene encodes CDR1 KGHSH and CDR2 LQKENI. The CDR3 covers 14 residues. The CDR3 DNA follows: TGTGCCAGCTCACCACCGTGGGGGGGCGATGAGCAGTTCTTC. Its translation is CASSPPWGGDEQFF.

This clonotype was seen at least ten times. The rearrangement uses TRBV6-6 and TRBJ2-5; no reliable D call. This CDR3 contains 11 residues. Germline V gene lookup returns CDR1 MNHNY and CDR2 SVGAGI (reference sequence). V was trimmed by 5 bases and J by 4 bases, leaving 5 bases between them. CDR3 loop: CASSQTETQYF. The CDR3 DNA reads TGTGCCAGCAGTCAGACAGAGACCCAGTACTTC.

This clonotype turned up a few times. The gene calls are TRBV18 and TRBJ2-1, with 7 bases identical to TRBD2. The junction had 11 bases not matched to a gene; V was cut back by 3 bases and J by 9 bases. The germline gives CDR1 KGHSH, CDR2 LQKENI. CDR3 length: 15 residues. This CDR3 reads CASSPGAGTNFEQFF. Written as DNA, the CDR3 is TGTGCCAGCTCACCGGGAGCGGGAACCAATTTTGAGCAGTTCTTC.